A selection of T cell receptor beta chains follows, all from one sample in a study of blood T cell repertoires in COVID-19. Sequencing was performed with immunoSEQ multiplex PCR; in TCRdb, only in-frame clones are kept and a portion is missing. The table has some 150,000 clones, roughly 88% seen once. The sample consisted of peripheral blood. The source of these receptors is a man between 60 and 75 years old with COVID-19, enrolled during active disease. CDR3s include the opening cysteine and the closing phenylalanine or tryptophan. Fields, in order: D gene, V gene, J gene, clone size, CDR3 protein, CDR3 DNA. D genes are given only for firm matches. Not all rows give a size; the values are once, few, many and, for expanded clones, a class.

d_call: TRBD2
v_call: TRBV19
j_call: TRBJ2-5
clone_size: NA
cdr3_aa: CASSIEAGSVQETQYF
cdr3_nt: TGTGCCAGTAGTATCGAAGCGGGGTCTGTGCAAGAGACCCAGTACTTC

d_call: TRBD1
v_call: TRBV27
j_call: TRBJ2-7
clone_size: NA
cdr3_aa: CASSPDRVDTYEQYF
cdr3_nt: TGTGCCAGCAGCCCAGACAGGGTCGACACCTACGAGCAGTACTTC

d_call: NA
v_call: TRBV7-8
j_call: TRBJ1-1
clone_size: NA
cdr3_aa: CASSLGTASNTEAFF
cdr3_nt: TGTGCCAGCAGCTTAGGGACAGCTTCGAACACTGAAGCTTTCTTT

d_call: TRBD1
v_call: TRBV7-2
j_call: TRBJ1-1
clone_size: NA
cdr3_aa: CASSFIQGAGTEAFF
cdr3_nt: TGTGCCAGCAGCTTTATCCAGGGGGCCGGCACTGAAGCTTTCTTT

d_call: NA
v_call: TRBV6-6
j_call: TRBJ1-3
clone_size: once
cdr3_aa: CASSYEGSSGNTIYF
cdr3_nt: TGTGCCAGCAGTTACGAGGGAAGCTCTGGAAACACCATATATTTT

d_call: TRBD1
v_call: TRBV3-1/TRBV3-2
j_call: TRBJ1-2
clone_size: NA
cdr3_aa: CASSRDLQGNYGYTF
cdr3_nt: TGTGCCAGCAGCCGAGACCTACAGGGGAACTATGGCTACACCTTC

d_call: NA
v_call: TRBV28
j_call: TRBJ2-5
clone_size: NA
cdr3_aa: CASSSERLETQYF
cdr3_nt: TGTGCCAGCAGTTCGGAGCGGCTGGAGACCCAGTACTTC

d_call: NA
v_call: TRBV2
j_call: TRBJ2-2
clone_size: NA
cdr3_aa: CAGTRGQGSGELFF
cdr3_nt: TGTGCCGGAACCAGGGGACAAGGTTCCGGGGAGCTGTTTTTT

d_call: TRBD1
v_call: TRBV7-2
j_call: TRBJ1-3
clone_size: NA
cdr3_aa: CASSSDRGNTIYF
cdr3_nt: TGTGCCAGCAGCAGTGACAGGGGGAACACCATATATTTT

d_call: NA
v_call: TRBV12-5
j_call: TRBJ1-1
clone_size: NA
cdr3_aa: CASGLDGWRGTEAFF
cdr3_nt: TGTGCTAGTGGTTTGGATGGGTGGAGGGGCACTGAAGCTTTCTTT